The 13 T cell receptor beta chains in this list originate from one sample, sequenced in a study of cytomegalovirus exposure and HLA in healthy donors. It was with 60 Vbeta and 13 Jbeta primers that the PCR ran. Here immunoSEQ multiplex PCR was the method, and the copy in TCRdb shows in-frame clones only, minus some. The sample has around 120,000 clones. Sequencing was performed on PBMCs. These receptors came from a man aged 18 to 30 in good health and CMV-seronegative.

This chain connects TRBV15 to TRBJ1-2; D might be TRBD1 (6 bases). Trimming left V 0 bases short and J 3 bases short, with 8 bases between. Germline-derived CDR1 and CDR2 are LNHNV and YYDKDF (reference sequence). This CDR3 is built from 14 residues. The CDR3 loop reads CATSRDRGYYGYTF. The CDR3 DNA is TGTGCCACCAGCAGAGACAGGGGCTACTATGGCTACACCTTC.

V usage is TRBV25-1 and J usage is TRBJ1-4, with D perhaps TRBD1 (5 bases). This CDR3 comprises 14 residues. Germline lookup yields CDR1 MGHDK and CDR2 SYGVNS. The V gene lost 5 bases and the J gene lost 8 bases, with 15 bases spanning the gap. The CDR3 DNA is TGTGCCAGCAGTTCATCAGGGATTCAAGAAAAACTGTTTTTT. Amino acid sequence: CASSSSGIQEKLFF.

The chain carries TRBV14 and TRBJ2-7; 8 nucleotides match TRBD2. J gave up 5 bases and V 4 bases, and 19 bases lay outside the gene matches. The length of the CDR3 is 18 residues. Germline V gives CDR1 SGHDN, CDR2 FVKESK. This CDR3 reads CASSPETGTRRGQHEQYF. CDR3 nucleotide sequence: TGTGCCAGCAGCCCCGAAACCGGGACTAGGAGGGGACAACACGAGCAGTACTTC. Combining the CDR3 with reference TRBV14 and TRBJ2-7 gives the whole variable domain EAGVTQFPSHSVIEKGQTVTLRCDPISGHDNLYWYRRVMGKEIKFLLHFVKESKQDESGMPNNRFLAERTGGTYSTLKVQPAELEDSGVYFCASSPETGTRRGQHEQYFGPGTRLTVT.

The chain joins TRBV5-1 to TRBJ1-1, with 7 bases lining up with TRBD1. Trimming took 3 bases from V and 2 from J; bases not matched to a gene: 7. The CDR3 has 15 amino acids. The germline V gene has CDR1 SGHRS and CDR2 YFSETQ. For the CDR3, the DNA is TGCGCCAGCAGCTCGCCAGACAGGGACAACACTGAAGCTTTCTTT. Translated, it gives CASSSPDRDNTEAFF.

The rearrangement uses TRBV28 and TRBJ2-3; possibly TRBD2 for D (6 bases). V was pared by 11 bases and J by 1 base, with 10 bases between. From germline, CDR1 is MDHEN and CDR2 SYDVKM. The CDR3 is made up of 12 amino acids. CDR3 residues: CAASGGTDTQYF. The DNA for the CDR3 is TGTGCCGCCTCGGGGGGCACAGATACGCAGTATTTT.

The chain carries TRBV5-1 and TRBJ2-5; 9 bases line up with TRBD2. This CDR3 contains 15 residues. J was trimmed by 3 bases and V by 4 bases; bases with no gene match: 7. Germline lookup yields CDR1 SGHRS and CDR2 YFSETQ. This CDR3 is CASSLGLAKKETQYF. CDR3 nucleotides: TGCGCCAGCAGCCTTGGACTAGCGAAAAAAGAGACCCAGTACTTC.

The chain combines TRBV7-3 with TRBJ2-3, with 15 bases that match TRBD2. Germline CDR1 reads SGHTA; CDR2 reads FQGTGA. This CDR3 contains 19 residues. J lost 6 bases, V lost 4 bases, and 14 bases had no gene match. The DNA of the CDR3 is TGTGCCAGCAGCTCAGGGACTAGCGGGGGGTTCGCGTCTTTTGATACGCAGTATTTT. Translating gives CASSSGTSGGFASFDTQYF.

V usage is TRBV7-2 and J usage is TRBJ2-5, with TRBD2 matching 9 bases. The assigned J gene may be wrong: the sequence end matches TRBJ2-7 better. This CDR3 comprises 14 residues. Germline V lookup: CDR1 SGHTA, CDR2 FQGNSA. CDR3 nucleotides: TGTGCCAGCAGCCGTAGCGGGGGCTCCTACGAGCAGTACTTC. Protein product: CASSRSGGSYEQYF.

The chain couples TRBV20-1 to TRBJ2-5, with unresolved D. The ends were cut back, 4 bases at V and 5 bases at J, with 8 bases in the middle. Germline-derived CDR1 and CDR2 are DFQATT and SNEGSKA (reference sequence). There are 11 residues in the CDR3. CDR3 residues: CSATFGETQYF. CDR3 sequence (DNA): TGCAGTGCTACCTTCGGGGAGACCCAGTACTTC.

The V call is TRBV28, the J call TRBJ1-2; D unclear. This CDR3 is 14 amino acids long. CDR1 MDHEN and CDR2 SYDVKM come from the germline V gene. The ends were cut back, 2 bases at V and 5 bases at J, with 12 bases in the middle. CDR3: CASSLQLGLYGYTF. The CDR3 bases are TGTGCCAGCAGTTTACAACTAGGTCTATATGGCTACACCTTC.

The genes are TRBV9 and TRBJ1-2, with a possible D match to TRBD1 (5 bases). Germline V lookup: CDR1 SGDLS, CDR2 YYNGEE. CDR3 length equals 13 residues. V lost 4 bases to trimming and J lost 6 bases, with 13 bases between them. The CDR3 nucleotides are TGTGCCAGCAGCCCCAGGGTAAGGGATGGCTACACCTTC. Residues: CASSPRVRDGYTF.

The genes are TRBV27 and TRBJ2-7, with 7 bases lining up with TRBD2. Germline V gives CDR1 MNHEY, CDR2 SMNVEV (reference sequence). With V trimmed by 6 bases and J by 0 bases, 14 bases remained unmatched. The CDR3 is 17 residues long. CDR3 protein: CASRPFSLAGGSYEQYF. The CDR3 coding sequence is TGTGCCAGCAGGCCATTTTCTTTAGCGGGCGGCTCCTACGAGCAGTACTTC.

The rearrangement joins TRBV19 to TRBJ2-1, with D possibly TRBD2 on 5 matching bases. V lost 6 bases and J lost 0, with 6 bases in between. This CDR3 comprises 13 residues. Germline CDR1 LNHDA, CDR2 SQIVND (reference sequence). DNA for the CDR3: TGTGCCAGTAGCGGGAACTCCTACAATGAGCAGTTCTTC. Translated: CASSGNSYNEQFF.